These 9 T cell receptor beta chains originate from one sample sequenced in a study of cytomegalovirus exposure and HLA in healthy donors (dated by TCRdb to about 2017). Library generation was performed with the immunoSEQ multiplex PCR assay. A mixture of 60 forward primers for TCR Vbeta segments and 13 reverse primers for TCR Jbeta segments was used in the multiplex PCR. TCRdb limited this immuneACCESS table to in-frame rearrangements with V and J called. A share of clones is missing; checked studies link under half to unresolved V genes, and the rest is unexplained. In all, the sample holds 60,000 to 70,000 clones, and roughly three quarters of those were seen once. The ten most abundant clones make up less than 3.5% of the sample. The sequenced sample was PBMCs. These receptors all come from a woman aged 25 to 39 in good health and CMV-seronegative.

This sequence joins TRBV11-2 and TRBJ1-6; D is perhaps TRBD1 (5 bases). CDR3 size: 16 residues. Germline V gene data show CDR1 as SGHAT and CDR2 as FQNNGV. Deletions cut 0 bases from V and 7 bases from J, with 13 bases between. This CDR3 is CASSLEAGKGNSPLHF. In DNA form, the CDR3 reads TGTGCCAGCAGCTTAGAGGCAGGGAAAGGCAATTCACCCCTCCACTTT.

This sequence joins TRBV5-4 and TRBJ1-1; D is undetermined. CDR1 is SGHNT and CDR2 is YYREEE in the germline V gene (reference sequence). The CDR3 contains 15 residues. V was trimmed by 5 bases and J by 0 bases, leaving 14 bases between them. CDR3 sequence: CASRMEQWMNTEAFF. The CDR3 nucleotides read TGTGCCAGCAGAATGGAGCAGTGGATGAACACTGAAGCTTTCTTT.

The chain links TRBV7-9 to TRBJ1-1, with 10 bases identical to TRBD1. Trimming at V came to 4 bases and at J to 0 bases, leaving 2 bases not matched to a gene. This CDR3 spans 15 amino acids. CDR1 and CDR2 from the germline V gene are SEHNR and FQNEAQ (reference sequence). This chain's CDR3 is CASSWTGGLNTEAFF. The CDR3 region has the DNA TGTGCCAGCAGCTGGACAGGGGGGTTGAACACTGAAGCTTTCTTT.

The J gene is TRBJ1-6, the V gene TRBV4-1; D unresolved. Trimming cost V 4 bases and J 10 bases, with 17 bases left between them. Germline V gene data show CDR1 as MGHRA and CDR2 as YSYEKL. The CDR3 runs to 15 residues. CDR3 coding DNA: TGCGCCAGCAGCCGTCAGCAGGTTATTGGGTCACCCCTCCACTTT. Its translation: CASSRQQVIGSPLHF.

A note on this clone: One junction end disagrees with the germline gene, perhaps due to a read error. V and J are TRBV7-2 and TRBJ1-1; no reliable D call. The CDR3 spans 12 residues. Germline V gene data show CDR1 as SGHTA and CDR2 as FQGNSA. The CDR3 spells CASRSSWTEALF. The CDR3 DNA sequence: TGTGCCAGCAGGTCCTCGTGGACTGAAGCTCTCTTT.

The rearrangement links TRBV2 to TRBJ2-3, with 10 bases matching TRBD2. The CDR3 consists of 17 residues. CDR1 and CDR2 (germline): SNHLY, FYNNEI. The J segment lost 5 bases and the V segment lost 4 bases, leaving 12 bases of the junction unmatched. The CDR3, as DNA: TGTGCCAGCAGTGTTTTAGCGGGGGGTTTGGTCGGAGATACGCAGTATTTT. It encodes CASSVLAGGLVGDTQYF.

This rearrangement joins TRBV5-1 to TRBJ1-2; the match to TRBD1 covers 10 bases. The CDR3 extends over 17 amino acids. The V segment lost 6 bases and the J segment 6 bases; nucleotides outside the gene matches: 17. CDR1 is SGHRS, CDR2 YFSETQ, per germline. CDR3 residues: CASTSLDRGSPVDGYTF. CDR3 nucleotide sequence: TGCGCCAGCACGTCATTGGACAGGGGGAGCCCCGTGGATGGCTACACCTTC.

This clone is a singleton in its sample. The chain is built from TRBV6-6 and TRBJ2-1, with D possibly matching TRBD2 (5 bases). V gave up 5 bases and J gave up 8 bases, with 13 bases separating them. The CDR3 is 13 residues long. CDR1 and CDR2 from the germline V gene are MNHNY and SVGAGI (reference sequence). The CDR3 bases are TGTGCCAGCAGTCGCCCGGACGGGGATGAGCAGTTCTTC. Its protein product is CASSRPDGDEQFF.

This chain joins TRBV5-8 and TRBJ1-5, with TRBD1 matching over 9 bases. Unmatched junction bases numbered 5, after V lost 0 bases and J lost 7 bases. Germline CDR1 SGHTS, CDR2 YDEGEE. The CDR3 extends over 15 amino acids. CDR3 sequence reads: CASSLGDRVGQPQHF. CDR3 nucleotides: TGTGCCAGCAGCTTGGGGGACAGGGTTGGACAGCCCCAGCATTTT.